This paragraph reports one T cell receptor beta chain. The target of this receptor is not known. No much larger clone exists at a distance of one base, and base qualities are not known. These data originate in a study of radiation and T cells in renal cell carcinoma (dated by TCRdb to 2018 to 2020). As for the study more broadly: In total, roughly 53 samples underwent TCR beta sequencing: 25 or so tumors plus 27 peripheral blood samples. The last blood draw happened 4 weeks after radiation, timed to coincide with nephrectomy. Across all 53 samples, 3.8 million or so unique CDR3 nucleotide sequences encoding around 2,500,000 unique CDR3 amino acid sequences were identified.

Following the manufacturer's recommendations, the immunoSEQ kit was used to generate TCR beta libraries from genomic DNA. To prepare libraries, a first multiplex PCR with proprietary primers was run, followed by a second PCR that added unique barcodes, and a bead cleanup was done after each round. A kit-provided positive control reaction and a negative control reaction were included in every sample batch. The final libraries underwent checking on an Agilent 4200 TapeStation D1000 ScreenTape, volumetric pooling, and quantification by qPCR. An Illumina NextSeq500 fitted with a MidOutput 150-cycle cartridge performed the sequencing, running 156 Read1 cycles and 15 Index1 cycles with the kit's custom primers. The pooled library was loaded at approximately 1 pM, and roughly 18% PhiX control was spiked in. For the original study's pipeline: Vendor-processed data were analyzed in R, and a clonotype was defined as all T cells sharing the same CDR3 nucleotide sequence. In the clone abundance analyses, frequencies were normalized to the 10,000 most abundant clones in each sample. Public T cell clones, which averaged fewer than five per sample, were excluded before analysis. Tumor-enriched and baseline blood-enriched clonotypes were defined by at least a 32-fold difference in abundance between compartments. A beta-binomial differential abundance model was applied to find clonotypes that expanded or contracted between blood time points. Similarity between tumor and blood repertoires was quantified using the Baroni-Urbani and Buser coefficient, and groups were compared with two-tailed Wilcoxon tests in R. Held by TCRdb, this immuneACCESS table contains in-frame sequences only and omits some clones. Under half of the omission traces to an unresolved V gene where checked; the cause of the rest is unknown. For V, J and clone size, that table is used; D and trimming come from the DNA. This sample holds approximately 170,000 clones; 88% were observed only once. Over 9% of the sample is taken by the ten largest.

The time point label of this sample denotes: blood 4 weeks post-SBRT, at nephrectomy. The treatment or condition label, read with the paper, signifies: 15 Gy SBRT to primary tumor, nephrectomy 4 weeks later. Samples were obtained from a clinical trial, in which 15 Gy stereotactic body radiation therapy was delivered to primary renal cell carcinomas and nephrectomy was performed 4 weeks later. To track tumor-enriched clonotypes, serial peripheral blood was sampled from radiation-treated patients at baseline and at 2 weeks and 4 weeks after SBRT. Renal cell carcinoma with clear cell pathology was present in all patients. The QIAamp DNA Blood Mini Kit (Qiagen) was used to prepare genomic DNA for TCR sequencing. The analyses included just those samples that passed every quality control check. Here is what the overall study found, with its caveats: Because pretreatment tumor biopsies were not available, the study could not determine whether clonotypes were already present within the tumor at baseline. Dynamics of the blood repertoire were not tracked past 4 weeks after treatment. Effects of radiation dose or scheduling on the TCR repertoire could not be addressed with the single-armed trial design. Top tumor clonotypes rose in blood from baseline to 2 weeks post-radiation, then contracted by 4 weeks, suggesting transient expansion of tumor-resident clones.

The germline V gene provides CDR1 KGHSH and CDR2 LQKENI. Reading from cysteine to phenylalanine, the CDR3 counts 16 amino acids. Here the CDR3 DNA is all that survives: 48 bases in frame from base 1. V loses 5 bases of germline sequence and J loses 3 bases, and the interval between the two ends is 19 bases. The sequencing here drew on blood, taken from a patient whose treatment included radiotherapy and nephrectomy. The sequence was obtained from a woman in her forties or fifties with renal cell carcinoma. The chain joins TRBV18 to TRBJ2-5, and possibly TRBD1, on 5 matching bases. The CDR3 is CASSSLQVGMEETQYF. DNA sequence: TGTGCCAGCTCATCATTACAGGTTGGCATGGAAGAGACCCAGTACTTC.